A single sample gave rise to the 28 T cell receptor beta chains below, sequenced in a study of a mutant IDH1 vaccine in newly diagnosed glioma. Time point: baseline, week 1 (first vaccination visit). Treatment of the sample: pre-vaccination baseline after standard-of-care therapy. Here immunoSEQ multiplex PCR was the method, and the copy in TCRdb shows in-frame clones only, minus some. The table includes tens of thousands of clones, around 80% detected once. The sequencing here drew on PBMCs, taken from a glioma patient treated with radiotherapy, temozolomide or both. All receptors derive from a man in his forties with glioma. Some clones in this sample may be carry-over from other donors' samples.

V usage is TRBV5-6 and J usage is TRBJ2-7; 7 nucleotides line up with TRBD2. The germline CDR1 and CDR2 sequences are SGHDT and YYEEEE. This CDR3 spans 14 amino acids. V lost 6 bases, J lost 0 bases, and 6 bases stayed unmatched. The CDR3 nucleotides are TGTGCCAGCACCTGGGGAGGGTTCTCCTACGAGCAGTACTTC. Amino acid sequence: CASTWGGFSYEQYF. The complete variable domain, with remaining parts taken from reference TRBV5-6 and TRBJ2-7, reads DAGVTQSPTHLIKTRGQQVTLRCSPKSGHDTVSWYQQALGQGPQFIFQYYEEEERQRGNFPDRFSGHQFPNYSSELNVNALLLGDSALYLCASTWGGFSYEQYFGPGTRLTVT.

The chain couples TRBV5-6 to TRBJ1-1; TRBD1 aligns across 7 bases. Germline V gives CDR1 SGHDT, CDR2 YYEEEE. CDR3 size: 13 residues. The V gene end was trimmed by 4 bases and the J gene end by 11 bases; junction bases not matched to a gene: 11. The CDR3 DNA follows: TGTGCCAGCAGCCGAAGCGACAGGGCTTTGGCTTTCTTT. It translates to CASSRSDRALAFF.

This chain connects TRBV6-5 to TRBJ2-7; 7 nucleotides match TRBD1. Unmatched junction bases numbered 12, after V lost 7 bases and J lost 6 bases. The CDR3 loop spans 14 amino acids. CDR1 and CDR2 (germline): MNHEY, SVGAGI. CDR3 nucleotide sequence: TGTGCCAGCACCCAACCCACAGGGGACCGCGAGCAGTACTTC. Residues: CASTQPTGDREQYF.

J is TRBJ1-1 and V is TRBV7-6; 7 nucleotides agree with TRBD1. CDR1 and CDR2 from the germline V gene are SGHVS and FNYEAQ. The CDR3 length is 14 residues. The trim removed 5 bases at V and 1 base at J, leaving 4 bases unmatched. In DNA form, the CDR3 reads TGTGCCAGCAGCCGCCGACAGGGGAACACTGAAGCTTTCTTT. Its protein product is CASSRRQGNTEAFF.

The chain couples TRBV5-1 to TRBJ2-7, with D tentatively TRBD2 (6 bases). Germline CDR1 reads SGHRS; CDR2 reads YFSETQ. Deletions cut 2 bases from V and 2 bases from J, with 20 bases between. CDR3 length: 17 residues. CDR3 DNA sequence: TGCGCCAGCAGCTTTTATGGGGGAGATGGACTAACCTACGAGCAGTACTTC. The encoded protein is CASSFYGGDGLTYEQYF.

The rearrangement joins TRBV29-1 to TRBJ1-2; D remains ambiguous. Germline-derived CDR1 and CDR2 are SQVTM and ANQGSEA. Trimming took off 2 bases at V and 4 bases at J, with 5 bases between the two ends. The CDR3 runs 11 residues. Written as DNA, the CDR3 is TGCAGCGTTGAATATGGCTATGGCTACACCTTC. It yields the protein CSVEYGYGYTF.

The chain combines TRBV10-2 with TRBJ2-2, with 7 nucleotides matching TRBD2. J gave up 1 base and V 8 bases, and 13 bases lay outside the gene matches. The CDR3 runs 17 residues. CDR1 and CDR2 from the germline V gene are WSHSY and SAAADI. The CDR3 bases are TGCGCCAGCGGGGGGACTCGGACTAGGTTGAACACCGGGGAGCTGTTTTTT. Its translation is CASGGTRTRLNTGELFF.

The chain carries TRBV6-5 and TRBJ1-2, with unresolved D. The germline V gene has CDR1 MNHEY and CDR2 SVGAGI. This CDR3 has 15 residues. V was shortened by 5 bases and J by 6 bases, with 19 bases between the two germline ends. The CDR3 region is CASSTLSQPTHGYTF. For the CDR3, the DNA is TGTGCCAGCAGTACATTGTCGCAGCCTACCCATGGCTACACCTTC.

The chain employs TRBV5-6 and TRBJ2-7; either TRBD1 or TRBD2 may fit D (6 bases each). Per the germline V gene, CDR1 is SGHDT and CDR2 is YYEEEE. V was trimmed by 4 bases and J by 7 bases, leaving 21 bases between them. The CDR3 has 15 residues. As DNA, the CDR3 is TGTGCCAGCAGCAGACGCGGGACCAGGGGCAGAGAGCAGTACTTC. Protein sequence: CASSRRGTRGREQYF.

The DNA of the CDR3 is TGCGCCAGCAGGCCGGGTAGGGCGGCTATGAACACTGAAGCTTTCTTT. It codes for CASRPGRAAMNTEAFF. V is TRBV5-1 and J is TRBJ1-1; no definite D call. CDR1 and CDR2 from the germline V gene are SGHRS and YFSETQ. The CDR3 has 16 amino acids. Trimming removed 5 bases from V and 0 bases from J, with 17 bases in between. The variable domain in full, completed from reference TRBV5-1 and TRBJ1-1, reads KAGVTQTPRYLIKTRGQQVTLSCSPISGHRSVSWYQQTPGQGLQFLFEYFSETQRNKGNFPGRFSGRQFSNSRSEMNVSTLELGDSALYLCASRPGRAAMNTEAFFGQGTRLTVV.

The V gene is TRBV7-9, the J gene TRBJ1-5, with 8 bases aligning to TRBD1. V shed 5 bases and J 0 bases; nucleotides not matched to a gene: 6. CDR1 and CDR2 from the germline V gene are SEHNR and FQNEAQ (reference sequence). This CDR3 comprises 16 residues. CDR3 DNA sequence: TGTGCCAGCAGCCTCGGACAGGGTTATAGCAATCAGCCCCAGCATTTT. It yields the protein CASSLGQGYSNQPQHF.

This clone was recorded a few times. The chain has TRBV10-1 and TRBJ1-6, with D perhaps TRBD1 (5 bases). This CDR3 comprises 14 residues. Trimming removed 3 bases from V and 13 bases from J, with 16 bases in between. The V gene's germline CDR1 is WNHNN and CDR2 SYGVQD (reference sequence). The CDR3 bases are TGCGCCAGCAGTGAAGGGGACCGCCGGGGGCCCCTCCACTTT. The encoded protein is CASSEGDRRGPLHF.

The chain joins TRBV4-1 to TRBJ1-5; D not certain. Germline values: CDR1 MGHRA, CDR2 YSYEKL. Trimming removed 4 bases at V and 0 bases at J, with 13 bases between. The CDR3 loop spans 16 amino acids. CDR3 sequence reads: CASSLMSPDSNQPQHF. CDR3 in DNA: TGCGCCAGCAGCCTTATGTCCCCAGATAGCAATCAGCCCCAGCATTTT.

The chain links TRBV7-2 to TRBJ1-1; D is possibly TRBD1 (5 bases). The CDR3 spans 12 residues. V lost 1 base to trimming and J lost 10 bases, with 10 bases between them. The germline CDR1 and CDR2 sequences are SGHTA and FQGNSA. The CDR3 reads CASSLGGRGAFF. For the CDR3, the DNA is TGTGCCAGCAGCTTAGGGGGAAGGGGAGCTTTCTTT.

CDR3 coding DNA: TGTGCCAGCAGCTTAAGGTCCTTCACAGATACGCAGTATTTT. Protein: CASSLRSFTDTQYF. The gene calls are TRBV13 and TRBJ2-3; D is unclear. The CDR3 covers 14 residues. Germline lookup yields CDR1 PRHDT and CDR2 FYEKMQ (reference sequence). V lost 2 bases and J lost 2, with 8 bases in between.

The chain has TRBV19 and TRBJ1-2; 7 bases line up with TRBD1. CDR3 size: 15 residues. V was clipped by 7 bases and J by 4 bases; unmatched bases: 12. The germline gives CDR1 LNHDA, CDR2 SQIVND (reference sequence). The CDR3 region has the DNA TGTGCCAGTAATGAGGGGGCAGCCTGGCGCTATGGCTACACCTTC. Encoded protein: CASNEGAAWRYGYTF.

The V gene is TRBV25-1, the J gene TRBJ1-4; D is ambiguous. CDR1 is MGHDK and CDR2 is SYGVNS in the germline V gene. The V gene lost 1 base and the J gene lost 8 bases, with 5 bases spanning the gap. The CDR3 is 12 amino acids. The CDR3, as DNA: TGTGCCAGCAGTGAATTTGGGGAAAAACTGTTTTTT. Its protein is CASSEFGEKLFF.

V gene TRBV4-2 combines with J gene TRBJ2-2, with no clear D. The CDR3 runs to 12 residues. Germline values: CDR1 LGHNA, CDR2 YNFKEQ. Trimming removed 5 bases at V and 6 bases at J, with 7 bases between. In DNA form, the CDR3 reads TGTGCCAGCAGCGATGAGTCCGGGGAGCTGTTTTTT. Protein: CASSDESGELFF.

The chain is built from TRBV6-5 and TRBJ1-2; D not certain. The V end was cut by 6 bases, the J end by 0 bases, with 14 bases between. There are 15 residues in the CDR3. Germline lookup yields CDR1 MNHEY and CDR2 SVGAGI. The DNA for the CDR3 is TGTGCCAGCAGCGCGATAGGGTCTTCTAACTATGGCTACACCTTC. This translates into CASSAIGSSNYGYTF.

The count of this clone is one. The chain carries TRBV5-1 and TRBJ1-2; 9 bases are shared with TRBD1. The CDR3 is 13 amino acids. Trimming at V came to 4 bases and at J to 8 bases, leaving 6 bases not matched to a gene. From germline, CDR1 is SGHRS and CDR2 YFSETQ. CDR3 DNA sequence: TGCGCCAGCAGCATGGACAGGGGCCGGGGCTACACCTTC. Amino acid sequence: CASSMDRGRGYTF. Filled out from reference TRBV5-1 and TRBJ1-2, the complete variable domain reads KAGVTQTPRYLIKTRGQQVTLSCSPISGHRSVSWYQQTPGQGLQFLFEYFSETQRNKGNFPGRFSGRQFSNSRSEMNVSTLELGDSALYLCASSMDRGRGYTFGSGTRLTVV.

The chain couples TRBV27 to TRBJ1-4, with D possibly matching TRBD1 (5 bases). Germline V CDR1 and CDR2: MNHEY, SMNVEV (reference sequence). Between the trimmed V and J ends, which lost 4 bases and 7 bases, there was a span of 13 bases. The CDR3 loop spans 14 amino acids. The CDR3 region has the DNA TGTGCCAGCAGTTCCTATGGACAAGGTGAAAAACTGTTTTTT. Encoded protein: CASSSYGQGEKLFF.

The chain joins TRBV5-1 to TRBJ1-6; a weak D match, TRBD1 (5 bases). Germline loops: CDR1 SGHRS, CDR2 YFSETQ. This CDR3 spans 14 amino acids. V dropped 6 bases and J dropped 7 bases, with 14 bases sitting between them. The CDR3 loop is CASNAGDVNSPLHF. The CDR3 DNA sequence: TGCGCCAGCAACGCCGGGGACGTGAATTCACCCCTCCACTTT.

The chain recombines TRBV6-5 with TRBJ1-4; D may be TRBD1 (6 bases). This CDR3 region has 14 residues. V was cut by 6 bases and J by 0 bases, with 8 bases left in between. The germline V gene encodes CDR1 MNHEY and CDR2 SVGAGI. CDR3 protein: CASRQGATNEKLFF. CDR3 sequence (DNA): TGTGCCAGCAGACAGGGAGCAACTAATGAAAAACTGTTTTTT.

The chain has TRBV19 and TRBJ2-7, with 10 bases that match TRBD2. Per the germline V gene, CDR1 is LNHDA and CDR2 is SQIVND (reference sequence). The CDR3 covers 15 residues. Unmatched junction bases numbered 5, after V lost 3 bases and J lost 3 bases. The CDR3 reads CASSIGLAGVYEQYF. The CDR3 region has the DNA TGTGCCAGTAGTATTGGGCTAGCGGGGGTCTACGAGCAGTACTTC. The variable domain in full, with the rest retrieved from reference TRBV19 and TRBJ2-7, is DGGITQSPKYLFRKEGQNVTLSCEQNLNHDAMYWYRQDPGQGLRLIYYSQIVNDFQKGDIAEGYSVSREKKESFPLTVTSAQKNPTAFYLCASSIGLAGVYEQYFGPGTRLTVT.

This CDR3 reads CASSQEAYGGGAGEQFF. The CDR3 nucleotides are TGTGCCAGCAGCCAAGAAGCTTACGGCGGGGGGGCGGGTGAGCAGTTCTTC. The chain is built from TRBV4-2 and TRBJ2-1; 9 bases line up with TRBD2. V shed 0 bases and J 9 bases; nucleotides not matched to a gene: 12. The germline gives CDR1 LGHNA, CDR2 YNFKEQ. This CDR3 region has 17 residues.

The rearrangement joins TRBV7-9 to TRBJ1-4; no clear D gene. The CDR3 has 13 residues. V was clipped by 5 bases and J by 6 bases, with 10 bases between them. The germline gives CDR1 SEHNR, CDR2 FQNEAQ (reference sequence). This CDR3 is CASSPGRDEKLFF. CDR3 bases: TGTGCCAGCAGCCCCGGACGAGATGAAAAACTGTTTTTT.

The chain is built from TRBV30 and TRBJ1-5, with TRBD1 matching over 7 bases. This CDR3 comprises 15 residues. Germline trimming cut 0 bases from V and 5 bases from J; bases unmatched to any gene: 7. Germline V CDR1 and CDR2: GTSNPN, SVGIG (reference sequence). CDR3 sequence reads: CAWSVLFRGDQPQHF. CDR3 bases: TGTGCCTGGAGTGTACTATTCAGGGGGGATCAGCCCCAGCATTTT.

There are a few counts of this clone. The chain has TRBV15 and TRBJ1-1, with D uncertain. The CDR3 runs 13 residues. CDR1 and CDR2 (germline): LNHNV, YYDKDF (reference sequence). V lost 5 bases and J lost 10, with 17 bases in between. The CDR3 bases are TGTGCCACCAGCGGCGGTCGTTCTAGTAGAGCTTTCTTT. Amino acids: CATSGGRSSRAFF.